A single sample gave rise to the 10 T cell receptor beta chains below, sequenced in a study of T-cell memory formation after mild COVID-19 (dated by TCRdb to the early 2020s). Library preparation was by 5' RACE. Sequencing used an Illumina NovaSeq 6000. TCRdb trimmed the raw reads at Q25, called clones with MiXCR and kept productive beta chains. Every CDR3 protein is listed once, alongside the most common genes and DNA of its rows. In this sample the table shows tens of thousands of distinct CDR3 sequences, 28% of which occur a single time. The biggest ten clones account for around 40% of the sample. Sequencing was carried out using PBMCs or a T cell subset sorted from them (not recorded which). Receptors were obtained from a man aged 18 to 30 who had mild COVID-19 (a few samples of this study predate the infection). The sample titles of this study are shuffled in the database, so cell type and time point are left out; the donor was told from shared clones.

The chain uses TRBV10-3 and TRBJ2-7; TRBD2 matches 12 bases. V trimming: 0 bases; J trimming: 4 bases; junction bases outside the gene matches: 16. From germline, CDR1 is ENHRY and CDR2 SYGVKD. The CDR3 loop spans 20 amino acids. The CDR3: CAISESMGLAGGPVSYEQYV. DNA of the CDR3: TGTGCCATCAGTGAGTCGATGGGGCTAGCGGGGGGGCCAGTTTCTTACGAGCAGTACGTC.

The rearrangement uses TRBV6-2 or TRBV6-3 and TRBJ1-1, with a possible D match to TRBD1 (5 bases). V lost 0 bases and J 7 bases, leaving 12 bases between the germline ends. Germline V gives CDR1 MNHEY, CDR2 SVGEGT. The CDR3 loop spans 14 amino acids. As DNA, the CDR3 is TGTGCCAGCAGTTACTCCTTCAGGGATGTTGAAGCTTTCTTT. Translating it yields CASSYSFRDVEAFF.

There are a few counts of this clonotype. The V call is TRBV20-1, the J call TRBJ2-2; D could derive from TRBD1 or TRBD2 (5 bases each). V was clipped by 4 bases and J by 0 bases, with 12 bases between them. Germline CDR1 DFQATT, CDR2 SNEGSKA (reference sequence). CDR3 size: 15 residues. The CDR3 DNA reads as TGCAGTGCTATCCCCCTGGGACCGAACACCGGGGAGCTGTTTTTT. It codes for CSAIPLGPNTGELFF.

V and J are TRBV7-9 and TRBJ1-6; the match to TRBD1 covers 7 bases. Germline CDR1 is SEHNR and CDR2 is FQNEAQ (reference sequence). This CDR3 has 15 residues. V shed 1 base and J 6 bases; nucleotides not matched to a gene: 3. CDR3: CASSLGQGVNSPLHF. The CDR3 DNA is TGTGCCAGCAGCTTAGGACAGGGTGTTAATTCACCCCTCCACTTT.

This clonotype was seen a few times. V gene TRBV6-5 combines with J gene TRBJ2-7; possible D gene TRBD2, 6 bases. CDR1 MNHEY and CDR2 SVGAGI come from the germline V gene. With 8 bases removed from V and 0 bases from J, the gap between germline ends came to 8 bases. CDR3 length equals 12 residues. The CDR3 protein is CASAGSSYEQYF. The CDR3 bases are TGTGCCAGCGCGGGGAGCTCCTACGAGCAGTACTTC.

V usage is TRBV6-5 and J usage is TRBJ1-2; 9 bases map to TRBD1. The V gene's germline CDR1 is MNHEY and CDR2 SVGAGI. The CDR3 loop spans 13 amino acids. With 5 bases clipped from V and 11 bases from J, the junction kept 9 bases outside the gene matches. The CDR3 DNA reads TGTGCCAGCAGTCTAGGGTCGACAGGGGGTTACACCTTC. Protein product: CASSLGSTGGYTF.

This clonotype was counted only a few times. The chain employs TRBV6-5 and TRBJ1-4, with TRBD1 as a possible D gene (6 bases). Per germline, CDR1 MNHEY and CDR2 SVGAGI. With 6 bases removed from V and 4 bases from J, the gap between germline ends came to 18 bases. This CDR3 comprises 16 residues. CDR3 region: CASRHLTGGNNEKLFF. For the CDR3, the DNA is TGTGCCAGCAGACACCTGACAGGCGGCAATAATGAAAAACTGTTTTTT.

The genes are TRBV3-1 and TRBJ2-3, with TRBD2 matching 8 bases. V lost 4 bases and J lost 4; bases outside the gene matches: 10. The CDR3 is 16 amino acids. The germline gives CDR1 LGHDT, CDR2 YNNKEL (reference sequence). CDR3 protein: CASSPLIAGLPDTQYF. CDR3 DNA sequence: TGTGCCAGCAGCCCCCTGATAGCGGGGTTGCCAGATACGCAGTATTTT.

The V gene is TRBV10-3, the J gene TRBJ1-5, with a tentative D call TRBD1 (5 bases). Trimming left V 0 bases short and J 4 bases short, with 13 bases between. CDR3 size: 16 residues. Looked up from germline, CDR1 is ENHRY and CDR2 is SYGVKD. The CDR3 coding sequence is TGTGCCATCAGTGAGTCAGGCCAGGGTAAAAATCAGCCCCAGCATTTT. It codes for CAISESGQGKNQPQHF.

J is TRBJ1-6 and V is TRBV7-6; D not certain. The CDR3 runs to 16 residues. V lost 4 bases and J lost 0, with 10 bases in between. CDR1 is SGHVS and CDR2 is FNYEAQ in the germline V gene. The CDR3 sequence is CASSSGESSYNSPLHF. CDR3 sequence (DNA): TGTGCCAGCAGCTCCGGTGAGAGCTCCTATAATTCACCCCTCCACTTT.